The sequence of this T cell receptor beta chain was determined in a study of cytomegalovirus exposure and HLA in healthy donors. The data were produced by immunoSEQ multiplex PCR, yet TCRdb's version contains in-frame clones alone and is incomplete. The sample lists hundreds of thousands of clones, about nine tenths occurring once. Germline values: CDR1 LNHDA, CDR2 SQIVND (reference sequence). The length of the CDR3 is 18 residues. The germline V and J ends were trimmed by 3 bases and 1 base, with 18 bases remaining between them. This clone was detected only a few times. Sequencing input: PBMCs. The TCR sequence derives from a woman younger than 30 in good health and CMV-seronegative. V usage is TRBV19 and J usage is TRBJ2-2; a weak D match, TRBD2 (6 bases). The CDR3 loop reads CASSMEGRTMVNTGELFF. Written as DNA, the CDR3 is TGTGCCAGTAGTATGGAGGGCAGGACGATGGTGAACACCGGGGAGCTGTTTTTT.